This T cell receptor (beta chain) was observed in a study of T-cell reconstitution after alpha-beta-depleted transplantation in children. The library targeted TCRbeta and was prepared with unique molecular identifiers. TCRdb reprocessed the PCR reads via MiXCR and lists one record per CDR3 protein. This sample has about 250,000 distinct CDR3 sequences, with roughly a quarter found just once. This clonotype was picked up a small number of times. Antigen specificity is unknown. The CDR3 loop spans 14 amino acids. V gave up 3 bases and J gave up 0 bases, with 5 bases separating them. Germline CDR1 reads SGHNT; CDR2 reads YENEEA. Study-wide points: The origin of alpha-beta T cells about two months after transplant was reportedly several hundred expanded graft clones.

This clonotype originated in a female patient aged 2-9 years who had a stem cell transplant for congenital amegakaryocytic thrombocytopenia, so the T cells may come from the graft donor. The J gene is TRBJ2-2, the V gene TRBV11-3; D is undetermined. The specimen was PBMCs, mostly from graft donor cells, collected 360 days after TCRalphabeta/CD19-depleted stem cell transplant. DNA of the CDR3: TGTGCCAGCAGCTTTACGGCGAACACCGGGGAGCTGTTTTTT. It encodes CASSFTANTGELFF.